These 13 T cell receptor beta chains share one sample of origin, sequenced in a study of regulatory T cells in long-lasting Graves disease. Time point meaning: newly diagnosed GD, antithyroid drugs for less than 3 months. RNA extracted from PBMCs served as the sequencing template. Libraries of TCR beta came from iRepertoire HTBI primers plus Arm-PCR of CDR3 regions. TCRdb reprocessed the multiplex PCR reads with MiXCR, giving one entry per CDR3 protein. The table records approximately 400,000 distinct CDR3 sequences, 10% to 15% of them present only once. This sample also appeared in a second study, on T cells in Graves' hyperthyroidism and ophthalmopathy.

The specimen comprised peripheral blood mononuclear cells (PBMCs), sampled at new diagnosis, from a patient treated with antithyroid drugs. The receptors originated from a young woman with Graves disease.

This clonotype was picked up one time. The V call is TRBV20-1, the J call TRBJ2-1, with 11 bases identical to TRBD2. Germline lookup yields CDR1 DFQATT and CDR2 SNEGSKA (reference sequence). The V and J ends lost 4 bases and 7 bases, in that order; junction bases with no gene match: 9. The CDR3 is made up of 15 amino acids. Here the CDR3 reads CSAKYSGRVWNEQFF. For the CDR3, the DNA is TGCAGTGCTAAATATAGCGGGAGGGTGTGGAATGAGCAGTTCTTC.

In its sample, this clonotype was seen many times. V and J are TRBV11-3 and TRBJ1-4; D not resolved. V shed 2 bases and J shed 3 bases, with 16 bases lying between them. This CDR3 has 17 amino acids. Germline CDR1 and CDR2: SGHNT and YENEEA. The CDR3 coding sequence is TGTGCCAGCAGCTTATCACCCATCAGCGCCCCTAATGAAAAACTGTTTTTT. Its translation: CASSLSPISAPNEKLFF.

In this sample, this clonotype turned up many times. The chain couples TRBV20-1 to TRBJ1-1, with D uncertain. Germline V gene sequence: CDR1 DFQATT, CDR2 SNEGSKA (reference sequence). The germline V and J ends were trimmed by 8 bases and 3 bases, with 10 bases remaining between them. This CDR3 is 11 amino acids long. The CDR3 region is CSPKGYTEAFF. For the CDR3, the DNA is TGCAGTCCAAAGGGCTACACTGAAGCTTTCTTT.

This clonotype was counted many times. This rearrangement joins TRBV27 to TRBJ1-4; tentatively, D is TRBD1 (5 bases). V lost 2 bases and J lost 4, with 11 bases in between. The CDR3 contains 15 residues. Germline CDR1 is MNHEY and CDR2 is SMNVEV (reference sequence). DNA for the CDR3: TGTGCCAGCAGTTTAGAGGGCGGGGGTAATGAAAAACTGTTTTTT. It translates to CASSLEGGGNEKLFF.

This chain links TRBV6-5 with TRBJ1-1; possibly TRBD1 for D (5 bases). CDR1 is MNHEY and CDR2 is SVGAGI in the germline V gene. This CDR3 region has 16 residues. With 2 bases removed from V and 1 base from J, the gap between germline ends came to 14 bases. The CDR3, as DNA: TGTGCCAGCAGTTACCCTTGGGGCCCAGGGAACACTGAAGCTTTCTTT. As protein: CASSYPWGPGNTEAFF.

CDR3 sequence reads: CASSFTQPRVGELFF. Written as DNA, the CDR3 is TGTGCCAGCAGCTTCACACAGCCCCGGGTCGGGGAGCTGTTTTTT. This chain links TRBV7-9 with TRBJ2-2, with D unclear. V lost 3 bases and J 7 bases, leaving 15 bases between the germline ends. The length of the CDR3 is 15 residues. In germline, CDR1 is SEHNR, CDR2 FQNEAQ (reference sequence). Complete variable domain (other parts from reference TRBV7-9 and TRBJ2-2): DTGVSQNPRHKITKRGQNVTFRCDPISEHNRLYWYRQTLGQGPEFLTYFQNEAQLEKSRLLSDRFSAERPKGSFSTLEIQRTEQGDSAMYLCASSFTQPRVGELFFGEGSRLTVL.

This clonotype occurred a few times. The chain employs TRBV7-8 and TRBJ2-1, with 12 bases aligning to TRBD2. The CDR3 spans 15 residues. After removal of 5 bases from V and 8 bases from J, the junction contained 7 bases not matched to a gene. Looked up from germline, CDR1 is SGHVS and CDR2 is FQNEAQ. The CDR3 region is CASSQTSGSVHEQFF. The CDR3 DNA follows: TGTGCCAGCAGCCAGACTAGCGGGAGTGTCCATGAGCAGTTCTTC.

The chain uses TRBV25-1 and TRBJ2-5; D gene ambiguous. Germline V gives CDR1 MGHDK, CDR2 SYGVNS. The CDR3 is made up of 13 amino acids. The ends were cut back, 3 bases at V and 6 bases at J, with 11 bases in the middle. The CDR3 spells CASSEPGRKTQYF. In DNA, the CDR3 is TGTGCCAGCAGTGAGCCAGGACGGAAGACCCAGTACTTC.

In its sample, this clonotype was seen many times. The chain combines TRBV6-1 with TRBJ1-1, with D tentatively TRBD1 (5 bases). The CDR3 totals 13 residues. Germline-derived CDR1 and CDR2 are MNHNS and SASEGT. Trimming shortened V by 6 bases and J by 4 bases, and 12 bases separated the two germline ends. This chain's CDR3 is CASREAGGTEAFF. DNA of the CDR3: TGTGCCAGCAGGGAGGCTGGGGGCACTGAAGCTTTCTTT.

This clonotype turned up a few times. The chain recombines TRBV4-1 with TRBJ2-1; TRBD2 agrees at 7 bases. The CDR3 has 15 residues. With V trimmed by 4 bases and J by 1 base, 4 bases remained unmatched. Germline assignment: CDR1 MGHRA and CDR2 YSYEKL. The CDR3 region is CASSRLALSYNEQFF. As DNA, the CDR3 is TGCGCCAGCAGCCGACTAGCACTATCCTACAATGAGCAGTTCTTC.

This clonotype came up a few times. CDR3 sequence: CASSLTRGGGLQETQYF. The CDR3 DNA reads TGTGCCAGCAGTTTGACGCGGGGAGGGGGCCTCCAAGAGACCCAGTACTTC. The rearrangement joins TRBV6-5 to TRBJ2-5; D could derive from TRBD1 or TRBD2 (7 bases each). The V gene's germline CDR1 is MNHEY and CDR2 SVGAGI. CDR3 length equals 17 residues. Trimming shortened V by 4 bases and J by 1 base, and 19 bases separated the two germline ends.

This clonotype was counted many times. The V gene is TRBV7-2, the J gene TRBJ2-7, with TRBD1 matching 7 bases. This CDR3 is 19 amino acids long. With V trimmed by 0 bases and J by 1 base, 15 bases remained unmatched. The germline CDR1 and CDR2 sequences are SGHTA and FQGNSA. CDR3 DNA sequence: TGTGCCAGCAGCTTAGCTTCAAGACAGGGCTCGTCTGGGTCCTACGAGCAGTACTTC. This sequence encodes CASSLASRQGSSGSYEQYF.

The J gene is TRBJ2-1, the V gene TRBV11-2; TRBD2 matches at 13 bases. The germline V gene has CDR1 SGHAT and CDR2 FQNNGV. The CDR3 is made up of 15 amino acids. Trimming cost V 5 bases and J 10 bases; bases outside gene matches: 8. CDR3 loop: CASSLWTSGSYEQFF. In nucleotides, the CDR3 is TGTGCCAGCAGCCTATGGACTAGCGGGAGTTACGAGCAGTTCTTC.